This entry features one T cell receptor (beta chain) sequence. Its binding antigen is unknown. The record has no base qualities; no much larger clone is one base away. This entry is derived from a study of blood T cell repertoires in COVID-19 (dated by TCRdb to about 2020). Looking at the study overall: Samples covering the acute and convalescent phases of COVID-19 were provided by collaborators in the United States, Italy and Spain. The material from the prospective study consisted of cDNA or gDNA derived from T cells, B-cell-depleted T cells, or PBMCs. Subjects who had been exposed to COVID-19, were actively infected with it, or had recovered from it provided the deeply sampled blood TCRbeta repertoires that made up the dataset. The repertoires were made available in a free public database intended to serve as a resource for research on the immune response to SARS-CoV-2. The samples were drawn from the first 160 participants of the ongoing ImmuneRACE study and from 950 to 1,500 subjects provided by 6 global collaborators. A de-identified subject ID, COVID-19 status, age in years and sex were almost always included in the sample metadata. HLA class I and class II types, where available, came from metadata supplied by the sample provider rather than from assay-based typing. What the research found in general, with its limitations: The amount of clinical and demographic metadata varied by source and participant and was provided uncurated.

V is pruned by 8 bases and J by 8 bases, leaving 5 bases of the junction without a gene match. Per the germline V gene (reference sequence), LNHDA is the CDR1 and SQIVND is the CDR2. From cysteine to phenylalanine, the CDR3 is 11 amino acids long. CDR3 DNA only is kept here, 33 bases in frame from base 1. The immunoSEQ Assay, a bias-controlled multiplex PCR, was used to amplify TCRbeta CDR3 regions from genomic DNA. Processing in the source paper ran as follows. Within the assay, amplification of reference gene primers was used to estimate how many nucleated cells each sample contained. To quantify the absolute abundance of each unique TCRbeta CDR3 rearrangement, sequence reads were collapsed and filtered. For each sample, productive Simpson clonality was calculated by taking the square root of Simpson's diversity index across productive rearrangements. TCRdb stores this immuneACCESS table with in-frame sequences only. Part of the clones is absent; in the studies checked, under half of the shortfall reflects unresolved V genes, and no reason is known for the rest. V, J and clone size derive from that table, while D and trimming were established from the DNA sequence. The table for this sample lists around 150,000 clones; 80% of them were counted only once. The ten largest clones add up to about 6% of the sample.

Participants in the prospective study were aged about 18 to 95 years, lived in some 24 United States geographic areas, and enrolled through a virtual design. In the prospective study, cohorts were assigned on the basis of participant-reported clinical history obtained from a screening survey and a study questionnaire. Recovered participants in ImmuneRACE Cohort 3 were defined as having two consecutive negative NP/OP PCR tests, clearance from a healthcare professional, or resolution of symptoms. In the prospective study, whole blood, serum and a nasopharyngeal or oropharyngeal swab were collected from each participant by mobile phlebotomists. Participants in the prospective study had the option to provide additional blood draws and questionnaires over a roughly two-month period. Before DNA extraction, blood samples from the prospective study were shipped at room temperature or frozen.

The sequence is built from TRBV19 and TRBJ1-2; TRBD1 agrees with 7 junctional bases. Sequences were obtained from PBMCs or T cells enriched from blood (not recorded which). This TCR was sampled from a man in his forties who had recovered from COVID-19. The CDR3 protein: CASWTGFGYTF. The DNA is TGTGCCAGTTGGACAGGATTCGGCTACACCTTC.